What follows are 3 T cell receptor beta chains derived from one specimen sequenced in a study of Ad26.COV2.S vaccination and SARS-CoV-2 variants. The protocol was immunoSEQ multiplex PCR, while the TCRdb copy is restricted to in-frame clones and leaves out a portion. The table lists more than 300,000 clones, about 85% of them singletons. The treatment: roughly 20 received Ad26.COV2.S at low or high dose, single or two shots; about five received placebo; per-sample allocation not given. Specimen acquisition occurred on day 63 following the initial vaccine or placebo injection. The starting material was peripheral blood, obtained in a trial of Ad26.COV2.S vaccine versus placebo. Receptors originate from a person aged 18-60 years who received the Ad26.COV2.S COVID-19 vaccine or a placebo.

The rearrangement uses TRBV7-3 and TRBJ1-3; D perhaps matches TRBD1 (6 bases). Germline assignment: CDR1 SGHTA and CDR2 FQGTGA. V lost 5 bases, J lost 1 base, and 15 bases lay in between. This CDR3 region has 16 residues. The CDR3 region is CASSPSDRVSGNTIYF. The DNA of the CDR3 is TGTGCCAGCAGCCCCTCGGACAGAGTGTCTGGAAACACCATATATTTT.

The chain employs TRBV9 and TRBJ2-3; D remains unclear. This CDR3 contains 15 residues. Per germline, CDR1 SGDLS and CDR2 YYNGEE. V lost 3 bases and J 6 bases, leaving 17 bases between the germline ends. As DNA, the CDR3 is TGTGCCAGCAGCGCCGTAGGGCAGCAAGGGGATACGCAGTATTTT. Its protein is CASSAVGQQGDTQYF.

This clone was found once. This chain links TRBV10-2 with TRBJ2-3; D not resolved. CDR1 WSHSY and CDR2 SAAADI come from the germline V gene. The ends were cut back, 4 bases at V and 0 bases at J, with 2 bases in the middle. This CDR3 is built from 12 residues. The DNA of the CDR3 is TGCGCCAGCAGTGTGAGCACAGATACGCAGTATTTT. Translation gives CASSVSTDTQYF.